The 15 T cell receptor beta chains in this list originate from one sample, sequenced in a study of OX40 agonist ivuxolimab in advanced cancers. Method: immunoSEQ multiplex PCR; TCRdb's copy keeps in-frame clones and lacks some. The table shows 45,000 to 60,000 clones, with about 83% occurring only once. This specimen was CD4+ or CD8+ T cells sorted from blood, taken in a trial of the OX40 agonist ivuxolimab. These receptors all stem from an adult with an advanced solid tumor such as melanoma, head and neck, liver or kidney cancer.

The chain joins TRBV6-6 to TRBJ2-7; the D call may be TRBD1 or TRBD2 (5 bases each). Germline values: CDR1 MNHNY, CDR2 SVGAGI (reference sequence). Trimming stripped 0 bases from V and 6 bases from J, with 15 bases between. CDR3 length equals 15 residues. CDR3: CASSYSGPFPSEQYF. The CDR3 nucleotides are TGTGCCAGCAGTTACTCGGGACCCTTTCCGTCCGAGCAGTACTTC.

The chain carries TRBV5-1 and TRBJ2-3; 10 bases are shared with TRBD2. Germline V lookup: CDR1 SGHRS, CDR2 YFSETQ. The CDR3 is made up of 14 amino acids. Trimming removed 5 bases from V and 4 bases from J; junction bases left unmatched: 4. DNA for the CDR3: TGCGCCAGCAGTATAGCGGGGGGTTCAGATACGCAGTATTTT. This codes for CASSIAGGSDTQYF.

The V and J genes are TRBV11-2 and TRBJ2-2; TRBD2 matches at 12 bases. CDR1 and CDR2 from the germline V gene are SGHAT and FQNNGV. Trimming removed 5 bases from V and 7 bases from J; junction bases left unmatched: 11. This CDR3 is built from 17 residues. In DNA form, the CDR3 reads TGTGCCAGCAGCGCCAACCTAGCGGGAGGGCCCGGCGGGGAGCTGTTTTTT. This encodes CASSANLAGGPGGELFF.

The chain uses TRBV18 and TRBJ1-1; D gene uncertain. The CDR3 contains 19 residues. CDR1 is KGHSH, CDR2 LQKENI, per germline. V lost 0 bases, J lost 0 bases, and 20 bases lay in between. CDR3 coding DNA: TGTGCCAGCTCACCACCGGTTACGAACAGACTACTTCTGAACACTGAAGCTTTCTTT. Amino acids: CASSPPVTNRLLLNTEAFF.

The J gene is TRBJ2-2, the V gene TRBV4-3; a possible D gene is TRBD1 (6 bases). V shed 4 bases and J shed 5 bases, with 11 bases lying between them. CDR3 length: 14 amino acids. Per the germline V gene, CDR1 is LGHNA and CDR2 is YSLEER. The CDR3 reads CASSLWTVTGELFF. CDR3 DNA sequence: TGCGCCAGCAGCCTCTGGACAGTTACCGGGGAGCTGTTTTTT.

V gene TRBV7-8 combines with J gene TRBJ2-3; D uncertain. Trimming shortened V by 1 base and J by 2 bases, and 22 bases separated the two germline ends. The CDR3 runs 19 residues. Germline V gene lookup returns CDR1 SGHVS and CDR2 FQNEAQ. The DNA of the CDR3 is TGTGCCAGCAGCTTAGAACTTTTAGTAGGGCAGTGGATCACAGATACGCAGTATTTT. The encoded protein is CASSLELLVGQWITDTQYF. The whole variable domain, filled in from reference TRBV7-8 and TRBJ2-3, reads GAGVSQSPRYKVAKRGQDVALRCDPISGHVSLFWYQQALGQGPEFLTYFQNEAQLDKSGLPSDRFFAERPEGSVSTLKIQRTQQEDSAVYLCASSLELLVGQWITDTQYFGPGTRLTVL.

The chain carries TRBV30 and TRBJ2-2; a weak D match, TRBD2 (6 bases). The germline CDR1 and CDR2 sequences are GTSNPN and SVGIG (reference sequence). The CDR3 runs 15 residues. Deletions cut 6 bases from V and 2 bases from J, with 16 bases between. In nucleotides, the CDR3 is TGTGCCTGCGGCCGGGACTCGCCCAACACCGGGGAGCTGTTTTTT. Its translation: CACGRDSPNTGELFF.

By its share, this clone is large. J is TRBJ1-1 and V is TRBV19; 9 bases are shared with TRBD1. Trimming took 6 bases from V and 11 from J; bases not matched to a gene: 7. Per the germline V gene, CDR1 is LNHDA and CDR2 is SQIVND (reference sequence). CDR3 size: 12 residues. The CDR3 region is CASRTGGESAFF. In DNA form, the CDR3 reads TGTGCCAGTAGAACAGGGGGCGAATCGGCTTTCTTT. The full variable domain, in which reference TRBV19 and TRBJ1-1 provide the parts outside the CDR3, is DGGITQSPKYLFRKEGQNVTLSCEQNLNHDAMYWYRQDPGQGLRLIYYSQIVNDFQKGDIAEGYSVSREKKESFPLTVTSAQKNPTAFYLCASRTGGESAFFGQGTRLTVV.

The rearrangement uses TRBV6-1 and TRBJ2-1, with TRBD2 matching 7 bases. With V trimmed by 1 base and J by 3 bases, 3 bases remained unmatched. The germline V gene encodes CDR1 MNHNS and CDR2 SASEGT. The CDR3 contains 15 residues. The CDR3 sequence: CASSEGLAVYNEQFF. CDR3 nucleotide sequence: TGTGCCAGCAGTGAAGGTCTAGCGGTCTACAATGAGCAGTTCTTC.

The V and J genes are TRBV10-3 and TRBJ2-5; TRBD2 is a possible D gene (6 bases). The V gene lost 5 bases and the J gene lost 0 bases, with 19 bases spanning the gap. Germline V gene data show CDR1 as ENHRY and CDR2 as SYGVKD. The CDR3 covers 17 residues. The CDR3 protein is CAISIGPGEADQETQYF. CDR3 nucleotide sequence: TGTGCCATCAGTATAGGCCCGGGGGAGGCCGACCAAGAGACCCAGTACTTC.

The chain links TRBV18 to TRBJ2-1; 10 positions agree with TRBD1. Trimming took 2 bases from V and 8 from J; bases not matched to a gene: 0. Germline V gene sequence: CDR1 KGHSH, CDR2 LQKENI. The CDR3 has 13 residues. As DNA, the CDR3 is TGTGCCAGCTCACCAGGGACAGGGGATGAGCAGTTCTTC. It codes for CASSPGTGDEQFF. The full variable domain, with the rest looked up from reference TRBV18 and TRBJ2-1, is NAGVMQNPRHLVRRRGQEARLRCSPMKGHSHVYWYRQLPEEGLKFMVYLQKENIIDESGMPKERFSAEFPKEGPSILRIQQVVRGDSAAYFCASSPGTGDEQFFGPGTRLTVL.

The CDR3 region is CASSGGGGRAFF. The DNA for the CDR3 is TGTGCCAGCAGTGGTGGCGGGGGCCGAGCTTTCTTT. The chain combines TRBV25-1 with TRBJ1-1; D may be TRBD1 (6 bases). Deletions cut 4 bases from V and 10 bases from J, with 13 bases between. This CDR3 comprises 12 residues. Germline V CDR1 and CDR2: MGHDK, SYGVNS.

For the CDR3, the DNA is TGCGCCAGCAGTCAATCCGACAGGGCCATGGGCATTCAGTACTTC. It specifies CASSQSDRAMGIQYF. V gene TRBV23-1 combines with J gene TRBJ2-4, with 7 bases fitting TRBD1. TRBV23-1 is labeled an ORF, and its function is uncertain. The CDR3 has 15 amino acids. V dropped 0 bases and J dropped 9; count of bases not matched to a gene: 8.

The J gene is TRBJ2-7, the V gene TRBV6-5; maybe TRBD1 (5 bases). Germline V gene lookup returns CDR1 MNHEY and CDR2 SVGAGI. The V and J ends lost 4 bases and 4 bases respectively, with 11 bases between them. The CDR3 sequence is 13 residues long. DNA for the CDR3: TGTGCCAGCAGTTGGACACCATCGTACGAGCAGTACTTC. Amino acid sequence: CASSWTPSYEQYF.

The rearrangement uses TRBV27 and TRBJ2-1, with 7 bases fitting TRBD1. The germline V gene has CDR1 MNHEY and CDR2 SMNVEV (reference sequence). The CDR3 is made up of 16 amino acids. The V segment lost 4 bases and the J segment 4 bases; nucleotides outside the gene matches: 10. CDR3 in DNA: TGTGCCAGCAGTTCCCCCACAGGGGCCCTTTACAATGAGCAGTTCTTC. This translates into CASSSPTGALYNEQFF.